This passage covers 17 T cell receptor beta chains from one sample sequenced in a study of blood T cell repertoires in COVID-19. Method: immunoSEQ multiplex PCR; TCRdb's copy keeps in-frame clones and lacks some. Among some 63,000 clones listed, roughly 85% were seen once. Source material: peripheral blood. All receptors derive from a human donor in a cohort sampled during active COVID-19.

This clone turned up a few times. This chain connects TRBV7-9 to TRBJ2-1, with D perhaps matching TRBD1 (5 bases). The germline V and J ends were trimmed by 5 bases and 8 bases, with 19 bases remaining between them. The CDR3 totals 15 residues. From germline, CDR1 is SEHNR and CDR2 FQNEAQ (reference sequence). The CDR3 coding sequence is TGTGCCAGCAGCCCCCTTGTGGGGCGTGAGGATGAGCAGTTCTTC. Its protein is CASSPLVGREDEQFF.

The V and J genes are TRBV15 and TRBJ1-2; D remains ambiguous. The V end was cut by 0 bases, the J end by 4 bases, with 9 bases between. This CDR3 has 14 residues. Germline CDR1 and CDR2: LNHNV and YYDKDF (reference sequence). CDR3 residues: CATSRERRGYGYTF. The CDR3 nucleotides read TGTGCCACCAGCAGAGAACGACGGGGCTATGGCTACACCTTC.

This chain links TRBV3-1 (or the pseudogene TRBV3-2) with TRBJ2-5, with 10 positions matching TRBD2. V shed 1 base, J shed 7 bases, and the junction held 9 bases outside the gene matches. The CDR3 loop spans 16 amino acids. Germline loops: CDR1 LGHDT, CDR2 YNNKEL (reference sequence). This CDR3 reads CASSQGFERGGGTQYF. Here the CDR3 DNA reads TGTGCCAGCAGCCAAGGGTTTGAGCGGGGGGGCGGGACCCAGTACTTC.

V usage is TRBV6-2 or TRBV6-3 and J usage is TRBJ2-7; weak D call: TRBD1 (6 bases). V was trimmed by 0 bases and J by 0 bases, leaving 15 bases between them. CDR1 and CDR2 from the germline V gene are MNHEY and SVGEGT. This CDR3 region has 17 residues. CDR3 residues: CASSYSRGTAGSYEQYF. The CDR3 DNA reads TGTGCCAGCAGTTACTCGAGGGGGACCGCCGGCTCCTACGAGCAGTACTTC.

The rearrangement links TRBV24-1 to TRBJ2-3, with D possibly matching TRBD2 (5 bases). V was trimmed by 7 bases and J by 4 bases, leaving 11 bases between them. Germline assignment: CDR1 KGHDR and CDR2 SFDVKD. The CDR3 loop spans 13 amino acids. CDR3 DNA: TGTGCCACCAGACCCCGGGGTTCAGATACGCAGTATTTT. Amino acid sequence: CATRPRGSDTQYF.

The V call is TRBV5-1, the J call TRBJ2-1; 7 bases are a match to TRBD1. The CDR3 has 15 amino acids. In germline, CDR1 is SGHRS, CDR2 YFSETQ. The trim removed 2 bases at V and 0 bases at J, leaving 2 bases unmatched. The chain's CDR3 is CASSFGTASYNEQFF. Written as DNA, the CDR3 is TGCGCCAGCAGCTTCGGGACAGCCTCCTACAATGAGCAGTTCTTC.

The chain carries TRBV5-1 and TRBJ2-3; a possible D gene is TRBD2 (5 bases). CDR3 length: 14 residues. Per the germline V gene, CDR1 is SGHRS and CDR2 is YFSETQ. V gave up 4 bases and J gave up 5 bases, with 14 bases separating them. The CDR3 loop reads CASSEPEVGDTQYF. The DNA for the CDR3 is TGCGCCAGCAGCGAGCCGGAGGTGGGAGATACGCAGTATTTT.

This clone is a singleton in its sample. The V gene is TRBV5-4, the J gene TRBJ2-5, with a possible D match to TRBD1 (7 bases). Between the trimmed V and J ends, which lost 3 bases and 4 bases, there was a span of 10 bases. Germline V gene data show CDR1 as SGHNT and CDR2 as YYREEE (reference sequence). The CDR3 runs to 13 residues. The CDR3 DNA is TGTGCCAGCAGCTGGCAGGGGGGAGAGACCCAGTACTTC. Amino acids: CASSWQGGETQYF.

The chain is built from TRBV7-2 and TRBJ1-4, with TRBD1 matching over 7 bases. Looked up from germline, CDR1 is SGHTA and CDR2 is FQGNSA. J was trimmed by 5 bases and V by 0 bases; bases with no gene match: 0. The CDR3 length is 14 residues. This CDR3 reads CASSLADRNEKLFF. The DNA of the CDR3 is TGTGCCAGCAGCTTAGCGGACAGGAATGAAAAACTGTTTTTT.

The rearrangement uses TRBV7-9 and TRBJ1-2; TRBD1 is a possible D gene (5 bases). Germline V gene sequence: CDR1 SEHNR, CDR2 FQNEAQ (reference sequence). Trimming removed 1 base from V and 6 bases from J, with 21 bases in between. The CDR3 is 17 residues long. CDR3 in amino acids: CASSLGGVYSPKDGYTF. CDR3 sequence (DNA): TGTGCCAGCAGCTTAGGGGGGGTGTACTCCCCTAAGGATGGCTACACCTTC.

The V call is TRBV2, the J call TRBJ2-7; maybe TRBD2 (5 bases). Trimming shortened V by 6 bases and J by 2 bases, and 14 bases separated the two germline ends. CDR3 size: 14 residues. From germline, CDR1 is SNHLY and CDR2 FYNNEI. Here the CDR3 reads CASSDPPGTYEQYF. For the CDR3, the DNA is TGTGCCAGCAGCGACCCCCCGGGGACCTACGAGCAGTACTTC.

The V call is TRBV18, the J call TRBJ2-1; 7 nucleotides align to TRBD1. The CDR3 is made up of 17 amino acids. The germline V gene encodes CDR1 KGHSH and CDR2 LQKENI. V was pared by 6 bases and J by 2 bases, with 13 bases of the junction left unmatched. This chain's CDR3 is CASSLRDSLLPYNEQFF. CDR3 bases: TGTGCCAGCTCTCTCCGGGACAGTCTTCTCCCCTACAATGAGCAGTTCTTC.

In its sample, this clone was seen once. V gene TRBV5-8 combines with J gene TRBJ1-1; 8 positions match TRBD1. J was trimmed by 3 bases and V by 7 bases; bases with no gene match: 8. Germline lookup yields CDR1 SGHTS and CDR2 YDEGEE. The CDR3 has 14 amino acids. The CDR3 coding sequence is TGTGCCAGCCTTAGGACAGGGTGGGACACTGAAGCTTTCTTT. The encoded protein is CASLRTGWDTEAFF.

The V call is TRBV5-1, the J call TRBJ1-4; 11 bases align to TRBD1. Trimming took 4 bases from V and 8 from J; bases not matched to a gene: 10. Germline loops: CDR1 SGHRS, CDR2 YFSETQ. There are 16 residues in the CDR3. DNA of the CDR3: TGCGCCAGCAGCCAAGTTCCCGGGACAGGGGGGGAAAAACTGTTTTTT. This translates into CASSQVPGTGGEKLFF.

V usage is TRBV10-3 and J usage is TRBJ1-6; 7 bases align to TRBD1. Trimming at V came to 0 bases and at J to 8 bases, leaving 4 bases not matched to a gene. This CDR3 comprises 15 residues. From germline, CDR1 is ENHRY and CDR2 SYGVKD. CDR3 in amino acids: CAISESRQGDSPLHF. The CDR3 nucleotides are TGTGCCATCAGTGAGTCCCGACAGGGAGATTCACCCCTCCACTTT.

The J gene is TRBJ1-6, the V gene TRBV6-1, with unresolved D. V was pared by 3 bases and J by 5 bases, with 11 bases between. Germline CDR1 and CDR2: MNHNS and SASEGT. This CDR3 contains 15 residues. CDR3 in DNA: TGTGCCAGCAGTGATCACAGCCACGATAATTCACCCCTCCACTTT. It is translated as CASSDHSHDNSPLHF.

The chain has TRBV6-6 and TRBJ2-5; D remains unclear. The V and J ends lost 8 bases and 3 bases respectively, with 10 bases between them. Germline V CDR1 and CDR2: MNHNY, SVGAGI (reference sequence). The CDR3 contains 12 residues. The DNA for the CDR3 is TGTGCCAGCCGAAGAACTGAAGAGACCCAGTACTTC. Its translation is CASRRTEETQYF.